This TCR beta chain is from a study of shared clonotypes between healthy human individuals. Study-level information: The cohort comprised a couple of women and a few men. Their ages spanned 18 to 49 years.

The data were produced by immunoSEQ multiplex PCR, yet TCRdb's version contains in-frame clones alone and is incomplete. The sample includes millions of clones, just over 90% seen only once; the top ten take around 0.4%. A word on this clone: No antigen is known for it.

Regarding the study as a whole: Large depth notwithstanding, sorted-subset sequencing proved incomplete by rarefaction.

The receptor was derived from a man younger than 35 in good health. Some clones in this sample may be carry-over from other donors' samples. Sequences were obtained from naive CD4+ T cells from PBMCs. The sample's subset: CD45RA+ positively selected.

CDR3 in DNA: TGCGCCAGCAGCTTTTCCGGACTAGCGGGAGTCGGGCAAGAGACCCAGTACTTC. Translating it yields CASSFSGLAGVGQETQYF. The chain carries TRBV5-1 and TRBJ2-5; 13 positions agree with TRBD2. Germline V gives CDR1 SGHRS, CDR2 YFSETQ. This CDR3 contains 18 residues. The trim removed 2 bases at V and 2 bases at J, leaving 9 bases unmatched.